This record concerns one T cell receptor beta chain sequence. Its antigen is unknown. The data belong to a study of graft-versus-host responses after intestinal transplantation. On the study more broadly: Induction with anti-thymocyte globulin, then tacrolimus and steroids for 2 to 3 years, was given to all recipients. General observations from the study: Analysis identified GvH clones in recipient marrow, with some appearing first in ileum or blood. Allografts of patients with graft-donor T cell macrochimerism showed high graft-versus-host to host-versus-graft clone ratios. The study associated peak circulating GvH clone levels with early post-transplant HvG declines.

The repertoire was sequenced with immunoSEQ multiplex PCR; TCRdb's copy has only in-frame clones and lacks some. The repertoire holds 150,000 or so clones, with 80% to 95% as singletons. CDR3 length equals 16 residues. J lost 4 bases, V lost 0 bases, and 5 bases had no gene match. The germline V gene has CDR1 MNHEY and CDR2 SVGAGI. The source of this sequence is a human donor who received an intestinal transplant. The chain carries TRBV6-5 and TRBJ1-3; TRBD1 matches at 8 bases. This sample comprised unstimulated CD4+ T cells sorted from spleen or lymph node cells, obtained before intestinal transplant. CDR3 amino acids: CASSYSAGGLGNTIYF. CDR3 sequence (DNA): TGTGCCAGCAGTTACTCGGCAGGGGGCCTCGGAAACACCATATATTTT.